This T cell receptor beta chain was profiled in a study of CD4 T cells in relation to SARS-CoV-2 and coronaviruses. About this clone: Its specificity is not known.

CD4+ T cells from unexposed donors were obtained before the COVID-19 pandemic (2011-2018). After about 11 days of culture, CD4+ T cells were isolated. Testing used SARS-CoV-2 S/N and four cold-coronavirus spikes on unexposed-donor CD4+ T cells, cells permitting. On days 3 and 7, cultures got half fresh IL-2 medium. CDR3 length equals 13 residues. The germline V gene has CDR1 MDHEN and CDR2 SYDVKM. Trimming took off 3 bases at V and 4 bases at J, with 9 bases between the two ends. Assay used: immunoSEQ multiplex PCR; TCRdb lists only in-frame clones, some missing. The profile shows tens of thousands of clones, approximately 82% of them singletons.

The TCR sequence derives from a human donor in good health. J is TRBJ2-5 and V is TRBV28, with D uncertain. The sequenced sample was CD4+ T cells from PBMCs, cultured in vitro. CDR3 sequence (DNA): TGTGCCAGCAGTTTCTTCCGAGGAGAGACCCAGTACTTC. It specifies CASSFFRGETQYF.